Presented here are 20 T cell receptor beta chains from one specimen sequenced in a study of blood T cell repertoires in COVID-19 (dated by TCRdb to about 2020). The library was generated by the immunoSEQ multiplex PCR assay. TCRdb stores this immuneACCESS table with in-frame sequences only. Part of the clones is absent; in the studies checked, under half of the shortfall reflects unresolved V genes, and no reason is known for the rest. Across this sample there are more than 350,000 clones, with approximately 92% seen only once. The ten largest clonotypes hold around 1% of the sample. Sequenced: PBMCs or T cells enriched from blood (not recorded which). The receptors here all came from a man aged 18 to 29 who had recovered from COVID-19.

The chain is built from TRBV6-5 and TRBJ1-3, with D uncertain. The CDR3 sequence is 13 residues long. The germline V gene has CDR1 MNHEY and CDR2 SVGAGI. The V and J ends lost 5 bases and 0 bases respectively, with 5 bases between them. DNA of the CDR3: TGTGCCAGCAGTACAGACTCTGGAAACACCATATATTTT. This translates into CASSTDSGNTIYF.

This clone was detected only once. V and J are TRBV4-1 and TRBJ2-1; 13 bases map to TRBD2. This CDR3 has 15 amino acids. Germline V CDR1 and CDR2: MGHRA, YSYEKL. V lost 5 bases, J lost 7 bases, and 5 bases stayed unmatched. CDR3 DNA: TGCGCCAGCAGCTGGGGACTAGCGGGGATAAATGAGCAGTTCTTC. Translated: CASSWGLAGINEQFF.

This clone appeared a few times. J is TRBJ2-7 and V is TRBV27; 9 nucleotides match TRBD1. With V trimmed by 1 base and J by 2 bases, 6 bases remained unmatched. Germline V gene lookup returns CDR1 MNHEY and CDR2 SMNVEV (reference sequence). The CDR3 contains 16 residues. In nucleotides, the CDR3 is TGTGCCAGCAGTTTATACTCGGGACAGGGAACCTACGAGCAGTACTTC. This translates into CASSLYSGQGTYEQYF.

The rearrangement links TRBV4-3 to TRBJ2-3; TRBD2 is a possible D gene (7 bases). CDR3 length: 16 residues. Per germline, CDR1 LGHNA and CDR2 YSLEER. Trimming removed 3 bases at V and 2 bases at J, with 15 bases between. The CDR3 reads CASSQGGRETTDTQYF. The DNA of the CDR3 is TGCGCCAGCAGCCAGGGGGGGCGGGAGACCACAGATACGCAGTATTTT.

This clone has only one observation. J is TRBJ1-5 and V is TRBV2, with D possibly matching TRBD1 (6 bases). V was shortened by 4 bases and J by 1 base, with 11 bases between the two germline ends. This CDR3 spans 15 amino acids. CDR1 is SNHLY and CDR2 is FYNNEI in the germline V gene. This CDR3 is CASSGPTGSNQPQHF. The CDR3, as DNA: TGTGCCAGCAGTGGTCCTACAGGGAGCAATCAGCCCCAGCATTTT.

This clone was detected only once. The V gene is TRBV20-1, the J gene TRBJ2-7, with D possibly being TRBD2 (5 bases). The length of the CDR3 is 14 residues. Germline V CDR1 and CDR2: DFQATT, SNEGSKA (reference sequence). V gave up 3 bases and J gave up 6 bases, with 18 bases separating them. CDR3: CSASDFSTRGEQYF. CDR3 coding DNA: TGCAGTGCTAGTGATTTCTCCACACGGGGCGAGCAGTACTTC.

V and J are TRBV10-3 and TRBJ2-7; 13 nucleotides agree with TRBD2. The CDR3 covers 15 residues. V lost 6 bases, J lost 3 bases, and 5 bases stayed unmatched. Germline V gives CDR1 ENHRY, CDR2 SYGVKD. CDR3 amino acids: CAISGTSGKNYEQYF. In DNA form, the CDR3 reads TGTGCCATCAGCGGGACTAGCGGGAAAAACTACGAGCAGTACTTC.

The V and J genes are TRBV12-3 or TRBV12-4 and TRBJ2-1; D remains ambiguous. The CDR3 spans 13 residues. V was cut by 2 bases and J by 4 bases, with 6 bases left in between. CDR3 protein: CASSLRVYNEQFF. The CDR3 nucleotides read TGTGCCAGCAGTTTACGGGTTTACAATGAGCAGTTCTTC.

The chain carries TRBV9 and TRBJ2-3; the match to TRBD1 covers 7 bases. The CDR3 consists of 17 residues. CDR1 is SGDLS and CDR2 is YYNGEE in the germline V gene. Germline trimming cut 0 bases from V and 0 bases from J; bases unmatched to any gene: 7. CDR3 DNA sequence: TGTGCCAGCAGCGTAGCTTTAGGGGGCACTAGCACAGATACGCAGTATTTT. It translates to CASSVALGGTSTDTQYF.

Written as DNA, the CDR3 is TGTGCCAGCAGCTCCCGGGCGGGAGCATCCGGGGAGCTGTTTTTT. Protein: CASSSRAGASGELFF. The chain recombines TRBV7-9 with TRBJ2-2; TRBD2 agrees at 7 bases. CDR3 length: 15 residues. CDR1 is SEHNR and CDR2 is FQNEAQ in the germline V gene (reference sequence). V lost 4 bases and J lost 6; bases outside the gene matches: 8.

The chain joins TRBV4-1 to TRBJ2-3; 11 positions match TRBD2. Per germline, CDR1 MGHRA and CDR2 YSYEKL. This CDR3 region has 19 residues. V lost 3 bases and J lost 0; bases outside the gene matches: 11. The CDR3 loop reads CASSQATSGAPTSTDTQYF. The CDR3 bases are TGCGCCAGCAGCCAGGCGACTAGCGGGGCCCCCACGAGCACAGATACGCAGTATTTT.

The gene calls are TRBV5-1 and TRBJ1-3, with a tentative D call TRBD1 (5 bases). Per the germline V gene, CDR1 is SGHRS and CDR2 is YFSETQ. V was clipped by 0 bases and J by 0 bases, with 7 bases between them. The CDR3 covers 15 residues. The CDR3 nucleotides are TGCGCCAGCAGCTTGGACAGGTACTCTGGAAACACCATATATTTT. It encodes CASSLDRYSGNTIYF.

The chain recombines TRBV7-2 with TRBJ1-2, with 8 bases identical to TRBD1. From germline, CDR1 is SGHTA and CDR2 FQGNSA. V lost 2 bases and J lost 5; bases outside the gene matches: 1. The CDR3 consists of 13 residues. The CDR3, as DNA: TGTGCCAGCAGCTTAAACAGGGGGTATGGCTACACCTTC. Its protein is CASSLNRGYGYTF.

The genes are TRBV2 and TRBJ2-1; weak D call: TRBD1 (6 bases). In germline, CDR1 is SNHLY, CDR2 FYNNEI. Trimming took off 10 bases at V and 0 bases at J, with 16 bases between the two ends. This CDR3 contains 15 residues. The CDR3 here is CAITQGSSSYNEQFF. The CDR3 DNA reads TGTGCCATCACACAGGGCTCCAGCTCCTACAATGAGCAGTTCTTC. Combining the CDR3 with reference TRBV2 and TRBJ2-1 gives the whole variable domain EPEVTQTPSHQVTQMGQEVILRCVPISNHLYFYWYRQILGQKVEFLVSFYNNEISEKSEIFDDQFSVERPDGSNFTLKIRSTKLEDSAMYFCAITQGSSSYNEQFFGPGTRLTVL.

As to this clone: One end of the junction is discordant with germline, which a read error may explain. This chain connects TRBV11-2 to TRBJ2-7; weak D call: TRBD1 (5 bases). Germline assignment: CDR1 SGHAT and CDR2 FQNNGV. The CDR3 spans 17 residues. The CDR3 region is CASSLALETTATYEQYF. The CDR3 DNA reads TGTGCCAGCAGTTTAGCCCTCGAAACGACAGCTACCTACGAGCAGTACTTC.

The genes are TRBV4-1 and TRBJ2-7; tentative D call: TRBD1 (6 bases). The CDR3 runs 15 residues. Germline V gene lookup returns CDR1 MGHRA and CDR2 YSYEKL. V dropped 1 base and J dropped 5 bases, with 15 bases sitting between them. CDR3: CASSQVIGQGNEQYF. CDR3 coding DNA: TGCGCCAGCAGCCAAGTTATCGGGCAGGGGAACGAGCAGTACTTC.

The V gene is TRBV6-5, the J gene TRBJ1-6; D uncertain. V was trimmed by 8 bases and J by 7 bases, leaving 18 bases between them. The CDR3 covers 15 residues. CDR1 is MNHEY and CDR2 is SVGAGI in the germline V gene. The CDR3 loop reads CASGPRLRRNSPLHF. The CDR3 nucleotides read TGTGCCAGCGGCCCGAGACTCAGAAGGAATTCACCCCTCCACTTT.

In regard to this clone: Other DNA sequences within the sample encode an identical CDR3. The rearrangement uses TRBV3-1 (or the pseudogene TRBV3-2) and TRBJ2-6; D uncertain. The V end lost 2 bases, the J end lost 2 bases, and 4 bases lay between the germline ends. CDR3 length equals 14 residues. The V gene's germline CDR1 is LGHDT and CDR2 YNNKEL (reference sequence). This CDR3 is CASSQLPGANVLTF. In DNA form, the CDR3 reads TGTGCCAGCAGCCAACTCCCTGGGGCCAACGTCCTGACTTTC.

The chain combines TRBV27 with TRBJ2-1; D call uncertain. Between the trimmed V and J ends, which lost 3 bases and 5 bases, there was a span of 14 bases. CDR1 and CDR2 from the germline V gene are MNHEY and SMNVEV (reference sequence). This CDR3 spans 15 amino acids. CDR3 in DNA: TGTGCCAGCAGTTTCTTGGGCGAAAGGAACAATGAGCAGTTCTTC. Its translation is CASSFLGERNNEQFF.

Comment on this clone: Different DNA sequences within this sample yield the same CDR3. V usage is TRBV5-1 and J usage is TRBJ1-4; no firm D call. Germline lookup yields CDR1 SGHRS and CDR2 YFSETQ. Trimming shortened V by 0 bases and J by 3 bases, and 6 bases separated the two germline ends. The CDR3 is 14 residues long. CDR3 nucleotide sequence: TGCGCCAGCAGCTTGGGCGGGTCTAATGAAAAACTGTTTTTT. This gives the protein CASSLGGSNEKLFF.